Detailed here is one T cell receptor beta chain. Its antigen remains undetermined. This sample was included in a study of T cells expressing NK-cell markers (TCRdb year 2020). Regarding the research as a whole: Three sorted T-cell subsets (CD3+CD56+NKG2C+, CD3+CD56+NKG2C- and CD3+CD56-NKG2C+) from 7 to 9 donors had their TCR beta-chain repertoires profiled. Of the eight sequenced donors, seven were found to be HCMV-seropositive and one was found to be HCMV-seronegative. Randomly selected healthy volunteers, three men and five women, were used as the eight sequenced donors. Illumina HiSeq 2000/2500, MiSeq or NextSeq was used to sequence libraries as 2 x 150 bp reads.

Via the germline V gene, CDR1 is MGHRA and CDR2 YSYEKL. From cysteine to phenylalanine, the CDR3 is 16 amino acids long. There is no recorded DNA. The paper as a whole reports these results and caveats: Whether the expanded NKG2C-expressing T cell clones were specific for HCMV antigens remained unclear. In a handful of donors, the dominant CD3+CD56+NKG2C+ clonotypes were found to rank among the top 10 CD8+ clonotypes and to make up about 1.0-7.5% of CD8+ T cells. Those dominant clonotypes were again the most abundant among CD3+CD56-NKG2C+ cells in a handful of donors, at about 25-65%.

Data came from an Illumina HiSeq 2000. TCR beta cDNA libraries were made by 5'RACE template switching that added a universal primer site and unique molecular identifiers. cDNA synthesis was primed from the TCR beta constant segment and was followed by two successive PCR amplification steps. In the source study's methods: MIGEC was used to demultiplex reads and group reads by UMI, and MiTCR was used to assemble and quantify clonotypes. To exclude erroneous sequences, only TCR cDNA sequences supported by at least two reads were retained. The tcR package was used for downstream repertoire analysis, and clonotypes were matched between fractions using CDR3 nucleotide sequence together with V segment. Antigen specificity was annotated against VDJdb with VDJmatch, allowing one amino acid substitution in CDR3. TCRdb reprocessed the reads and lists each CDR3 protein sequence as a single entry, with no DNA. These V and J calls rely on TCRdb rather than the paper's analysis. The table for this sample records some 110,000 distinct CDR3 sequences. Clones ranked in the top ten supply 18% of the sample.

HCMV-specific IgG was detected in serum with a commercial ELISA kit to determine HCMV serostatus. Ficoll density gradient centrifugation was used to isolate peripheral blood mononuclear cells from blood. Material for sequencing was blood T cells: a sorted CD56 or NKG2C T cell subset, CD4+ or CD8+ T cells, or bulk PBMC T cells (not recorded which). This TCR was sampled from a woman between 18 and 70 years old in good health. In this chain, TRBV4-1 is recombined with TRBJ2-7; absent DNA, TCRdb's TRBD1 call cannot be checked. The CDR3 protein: CASSQAGTGGTYEQYF.